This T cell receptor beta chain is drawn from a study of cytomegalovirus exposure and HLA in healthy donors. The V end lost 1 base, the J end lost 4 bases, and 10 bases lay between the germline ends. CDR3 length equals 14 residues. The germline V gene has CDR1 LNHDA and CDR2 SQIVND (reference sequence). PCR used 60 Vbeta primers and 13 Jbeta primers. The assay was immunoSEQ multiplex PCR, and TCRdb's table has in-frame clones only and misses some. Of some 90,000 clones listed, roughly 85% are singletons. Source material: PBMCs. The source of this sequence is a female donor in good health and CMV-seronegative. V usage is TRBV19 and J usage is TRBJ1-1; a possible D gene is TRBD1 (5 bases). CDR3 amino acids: CASSIVVGGTEAFF. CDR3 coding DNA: TGTGCCAGTAGTATAGTCGTCGGGGGCACTGAAGCTTTCTTT. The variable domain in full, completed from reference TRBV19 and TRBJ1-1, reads DGGITQSPKYLFRKEGQNVTLSCEQNLNHDAMYWYRQDPGQGLRLIYYSQIVNDFQKGDIAEGYSVSREKKESFPLTVTSAQKNPTAFYLCASSIVVGGTEAFFGQGTRLTVV.